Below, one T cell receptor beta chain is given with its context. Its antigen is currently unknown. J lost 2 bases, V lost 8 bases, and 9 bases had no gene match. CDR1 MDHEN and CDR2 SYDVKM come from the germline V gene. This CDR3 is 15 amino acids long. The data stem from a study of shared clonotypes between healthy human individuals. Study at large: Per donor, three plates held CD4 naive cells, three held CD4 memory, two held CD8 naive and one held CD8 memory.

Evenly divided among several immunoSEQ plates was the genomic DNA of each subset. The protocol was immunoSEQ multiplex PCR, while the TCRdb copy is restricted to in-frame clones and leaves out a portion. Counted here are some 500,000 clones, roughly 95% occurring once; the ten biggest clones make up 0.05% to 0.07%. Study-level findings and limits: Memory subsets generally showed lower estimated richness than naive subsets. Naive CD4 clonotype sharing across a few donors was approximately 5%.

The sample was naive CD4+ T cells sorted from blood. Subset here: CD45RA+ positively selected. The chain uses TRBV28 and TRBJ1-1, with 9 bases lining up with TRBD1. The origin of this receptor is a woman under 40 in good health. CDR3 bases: TGTGCCAGCCCCCCCGGACAGGGGTTCAACACTGAAGCTTTCTTT. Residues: CASPPGQGFNTEAFF.